This T cell receptor (beta chain) emerged from a study of OX40 agonist ivuxolimab in advanced cancers. About the research overall: Patients received intravenous ivuxolimab every 2 weeks at 0.01 to 10 mg/kg.

The data were produced by immunoSEQ multiplex PCR, yet TCRdb's version contains in-frame clones alone and is incomplete. The sample lists about 77,000 clones, 83% occurring once. Germline CDR1 MNHEY, CDR2 SVGAGI. The CDR3 length is 12 residues. V shed 4 bases and J 15 bases; nucleotides not matched to a gene: 9. Regarding this clone: Its specificity is unknown.

People who had autoimmune disease history or systemic immunosuppression were excluded. General observations from the study: Expanded clones belonging to CD8+ T cells outnumbered, on average, those of CD4+. Blood T cells, both CD4+ and CD8+, expanded clonally by week 6 at 0.1 to 3.0 mg/kg.

This chain uses TRBV6-5 with TRBJ2-1; 7 bases fit TRBD2. The material sequenced was CD4+ or CD8+ T cells sorted from blood, taken in a trial of the OX40 agonist ivuxolimab. The sequence derives from an adult with an advanced solid tumor such as melanoma, head and neck, liver or kidney cancer. CDR3 DNA sequence: TGTGCCAGCAGTTCTCGGGACTACCGGCCGTTCTTC. Translated: CASSSRDYRPFF.